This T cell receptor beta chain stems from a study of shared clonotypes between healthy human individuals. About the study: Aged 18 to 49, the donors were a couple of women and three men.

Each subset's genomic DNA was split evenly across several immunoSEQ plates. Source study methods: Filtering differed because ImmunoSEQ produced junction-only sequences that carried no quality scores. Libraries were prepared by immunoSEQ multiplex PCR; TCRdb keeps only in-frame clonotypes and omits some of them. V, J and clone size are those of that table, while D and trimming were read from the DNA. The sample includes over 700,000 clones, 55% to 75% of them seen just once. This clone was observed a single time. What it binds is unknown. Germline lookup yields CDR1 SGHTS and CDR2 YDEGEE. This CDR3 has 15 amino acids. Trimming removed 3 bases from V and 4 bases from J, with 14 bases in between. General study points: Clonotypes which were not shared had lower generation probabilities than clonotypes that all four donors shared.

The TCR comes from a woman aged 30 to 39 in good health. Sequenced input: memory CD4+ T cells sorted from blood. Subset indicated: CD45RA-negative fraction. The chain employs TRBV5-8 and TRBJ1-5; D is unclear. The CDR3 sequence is CASSSVSGGNQPQHF. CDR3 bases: TGTGCCAGCAGCTCGGTTAGTGGAGGGAATCAGCCCCAGCATTTT.